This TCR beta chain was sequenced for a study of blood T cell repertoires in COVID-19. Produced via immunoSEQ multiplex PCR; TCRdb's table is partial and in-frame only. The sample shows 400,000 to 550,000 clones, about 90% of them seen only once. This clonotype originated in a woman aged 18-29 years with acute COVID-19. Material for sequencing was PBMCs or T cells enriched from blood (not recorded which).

CDR3 protein: CASSLGDRVQPQHF. The CDR3 coding sequence is TGTGCCAGCAGCTTAGGCGACAGGGTTCAGCCCCAGCATTTT. This chain links TRBV7-2 with TRBJ1-5; the match to TRBD1 covers 7 bases. CDR1 SGHTA and CDR2 FQGNSA come from the germline V gene. The ends lost 1 base at V and 6 bases at J; junction bases unmatched: 3. The CDR3 sequence is 14 residues long.